This T cell receptor beta chain was identified during a study of beta chain features in type 1 diabetes. Regarding the study as a whole: Relative to healthy donors, patients appeared to have naive, central memory and Treg TCRB repertoires that were more similar. Among patients with Type 1 diabetes, TCRB CDR3s were moderately but significantly shorter in every one of the four CD4+ subsets.

The CDR3 length is 16 residues. V lost 6 bases, J lost 3 bases, and 9 bases stayed unmatched. Germline V gene lookup returns CDR1 MDHEN and CDR2 SYDVKM. The authors reverse transcribed all of the isolated RNA, so sequencing captured expressed TCRB transcripts. Sequencing was performed with immunoSEQ multiplex PCR; in TCRdb, only in-frame clones are kept and a portion is missing. Here the sample spans fewer than 250,000 clones, about 10% being singletons. This clone was detected a few times. Its antigen is not identified. Heparinised blood was drawn once per donor, averaging roughly 110 mL. Sorting that relied on CD45RO/CCR7/CD25/CD127/CD95/CD27 yielded CD4+ naive, central memory, regulatory and stem cell-like memory cells.

This clonotype was obtained from a woman aged 18-35 years in good health. Sequenced input: naive CD4+ T cells from blood. This sequence joins TRBV28 and TRBJ1-4; 8 nucleotides match TRBD1. The CDR3 region is CASSPFRTGSNEKLFF. The CDR3, as DNA: TGTGCCAGCAGCCCGTTCAGGACAGGGTCTAATGAAAAACTGTTTTTT.